This entry is about one T cell receptor (beta chain). Its antigen is currently unknown. This entry is derived from a study of T cell responses to AZD1222 COVID-19 vaccine. The study, taken as a whole, reports: No day 14 peak samples; only post-peak repertoires were characterized. Across spike, vaccine-associated CD4 TCRs were found, dominant at 160-218 and 743-854.

Trimming removed 1 base from V and 5 bases from J, with 6 bases in between. The CDR3 contains 12 residues. Germline V gene data show CDR1 as LGHDT and CDR2 as YNNKEL (reference sequence). Here immunoSEQ multiplex PCR was the method, and the copy in TCRdb shows in-frame clones only, minus some. The sample lists roughly 100,000 clones; around 86% were seen once. V and J are TRBV3-1 (or the pseudogene TRBV3-2) and TRBJ2-7, with no clear D. The TCR originated in an adult in good health. Specimen: peripheral blood, collected on day 0 of AZD1222 vaccination. In nucleotides, the CDR3 is TGTGCCAGCAGCCAAGGACCGGACGAGCAGTACTTC. This sequence encodes CASSQGPDEQYF.